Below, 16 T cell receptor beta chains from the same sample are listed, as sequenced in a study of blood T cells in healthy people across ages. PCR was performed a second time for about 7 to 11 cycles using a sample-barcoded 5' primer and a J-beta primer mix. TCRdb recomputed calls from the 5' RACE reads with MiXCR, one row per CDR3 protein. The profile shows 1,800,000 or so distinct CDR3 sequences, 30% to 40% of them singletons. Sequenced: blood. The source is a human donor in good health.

The CDR3 DNA sequence: TGTGCCACCAGTGACACAGGGGTCGATGCGGGGACCCAGTACTTC. Its translation: CATSDTGVDAGTQYF. This chain joins TRBV24-1 and TRBJ2-5; TRBD1 matches at 7 bases. V lost 4 bases and J lost 7; bases outside the gene matches: 11. The germline V gene has CDR1 KGHDR and CDR2 SFDVKD. The CDR3 has 15 residues.

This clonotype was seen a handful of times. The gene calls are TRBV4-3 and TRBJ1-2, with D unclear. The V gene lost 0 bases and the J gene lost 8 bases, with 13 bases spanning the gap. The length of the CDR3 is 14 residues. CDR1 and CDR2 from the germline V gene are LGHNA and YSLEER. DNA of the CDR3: TGCGCCAGCAGCCAAGAGGTGGTTGGAGTGGGCTACACCTTC. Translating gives CASSQEVVGVGYTF.

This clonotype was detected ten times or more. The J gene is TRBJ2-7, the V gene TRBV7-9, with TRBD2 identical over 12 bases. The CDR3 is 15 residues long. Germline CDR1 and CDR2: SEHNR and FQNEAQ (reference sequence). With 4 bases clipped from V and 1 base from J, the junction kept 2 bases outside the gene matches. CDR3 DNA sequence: TGTGCCAGCAGCTCAACTAGCGGGGGGTCCTACGAGCAGTACTTC. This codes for CASSSTSGGSYEQYF.

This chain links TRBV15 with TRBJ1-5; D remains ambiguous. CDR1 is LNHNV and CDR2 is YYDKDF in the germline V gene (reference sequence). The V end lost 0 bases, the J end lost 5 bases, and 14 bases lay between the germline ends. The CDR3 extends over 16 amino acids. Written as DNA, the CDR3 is TGTGCCACCAGCAGAGATAGGGCGGGATCCTATCAGCCCCAGCATTTT. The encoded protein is CATSRDRAGSYQPQHF.

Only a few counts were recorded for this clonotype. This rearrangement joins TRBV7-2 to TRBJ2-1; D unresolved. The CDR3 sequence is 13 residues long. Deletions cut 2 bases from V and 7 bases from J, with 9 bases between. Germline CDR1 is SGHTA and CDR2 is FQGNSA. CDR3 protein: CASSLTPRNEQFF. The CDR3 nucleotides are TGTGCCAGCAGCTTAACGCCTAGGAATGAGCAGTTCTTC.

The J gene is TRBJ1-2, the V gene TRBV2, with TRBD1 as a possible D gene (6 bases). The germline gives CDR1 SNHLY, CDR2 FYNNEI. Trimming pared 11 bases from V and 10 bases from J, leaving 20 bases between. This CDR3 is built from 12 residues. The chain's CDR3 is CAGRQGLSDYTF. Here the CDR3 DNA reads TGTGCCGGACGCCAGGGGCTGTCTGACTACACCTTC.

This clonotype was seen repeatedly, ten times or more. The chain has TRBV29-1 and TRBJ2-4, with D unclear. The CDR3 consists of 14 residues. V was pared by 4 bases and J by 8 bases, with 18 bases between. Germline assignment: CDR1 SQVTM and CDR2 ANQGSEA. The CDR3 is CSVVVQAIPDIQYF. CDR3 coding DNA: TGCAGCGTTGTGGTCCAGGCGATACCGGACATTCAGTACTTC.

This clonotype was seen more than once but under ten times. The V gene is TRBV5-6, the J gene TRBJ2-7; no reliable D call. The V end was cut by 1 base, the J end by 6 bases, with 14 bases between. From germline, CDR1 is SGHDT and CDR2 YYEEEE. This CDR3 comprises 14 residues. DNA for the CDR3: TGTGCCAGCAGCTTGTCCCTAATCCGTTTCGAGCAGTACTTC. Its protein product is CASSLSLIRFEQYF.

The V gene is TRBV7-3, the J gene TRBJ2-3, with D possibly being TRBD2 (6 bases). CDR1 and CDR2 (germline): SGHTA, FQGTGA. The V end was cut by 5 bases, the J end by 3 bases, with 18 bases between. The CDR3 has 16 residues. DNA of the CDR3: TGTGCCAGCAGCCCCCAAGGAGGGGTTTTGACAGATACGCAGTATTTT. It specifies CASSPQGGVLTDTQYF.

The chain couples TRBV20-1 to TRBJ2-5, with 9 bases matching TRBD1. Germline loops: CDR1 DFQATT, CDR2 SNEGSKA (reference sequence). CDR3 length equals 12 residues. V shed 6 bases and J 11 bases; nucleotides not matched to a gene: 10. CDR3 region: CSASDRGREQYF. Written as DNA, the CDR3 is TGCAGTGCCTCGGACAGGGGAAGGGAGCAGTACTTC.

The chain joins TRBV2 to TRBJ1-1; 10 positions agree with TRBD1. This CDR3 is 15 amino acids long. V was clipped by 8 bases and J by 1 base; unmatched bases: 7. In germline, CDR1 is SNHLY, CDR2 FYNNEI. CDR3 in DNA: TGTGCCAGCGGGGGGACAGGGGCCACGAACACTGAAGCTTTCTTT. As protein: CASGGTGATNTEAFF.

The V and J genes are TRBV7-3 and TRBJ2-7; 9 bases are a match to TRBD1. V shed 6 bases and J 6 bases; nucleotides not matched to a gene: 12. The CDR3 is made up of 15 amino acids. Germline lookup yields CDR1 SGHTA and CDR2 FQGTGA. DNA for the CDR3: TGTGCCAGCAGTTTGGAGGACAGGGGCATTGGCGAGCAGTACTTC. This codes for CASSLEDRGIGEQYF.

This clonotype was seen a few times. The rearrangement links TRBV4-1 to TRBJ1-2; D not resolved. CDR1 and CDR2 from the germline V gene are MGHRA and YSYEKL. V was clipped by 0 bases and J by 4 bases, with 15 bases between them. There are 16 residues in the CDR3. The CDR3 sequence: CASSQEAGSLFYGYTF. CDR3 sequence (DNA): TGCGCCAGCAGCCAAGAAGCCGGGTCTCTATTCTATGGCTACACCTTC.

Written as DNA, the CDR3 is TGCAGTGCTAGAGTTCTCCAGGGGGATCAGCCCCAGCATTTT. Residues: CSARVLQGDQPQHF. The V and J genes are TRBV20-1 and TRBJ1-5; the match to TRBD1 covers 7 bases. The CDR3 runs 14 residues. Germline V gene lookup returns CDR1 DFQATT and CDR2 SNEGSKA (reference sequence). V lost 1 base to trimming and J lost 5 bases; unmatched junction nucleotides: 5.

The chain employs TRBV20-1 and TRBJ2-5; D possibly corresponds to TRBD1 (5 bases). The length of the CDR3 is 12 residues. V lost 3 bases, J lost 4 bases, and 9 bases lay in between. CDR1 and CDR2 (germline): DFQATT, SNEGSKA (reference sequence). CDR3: CSARTARETQYF. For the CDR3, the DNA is TGCAGTGCTAGGACAGCTCGAGAGACCCAGTACTTC.

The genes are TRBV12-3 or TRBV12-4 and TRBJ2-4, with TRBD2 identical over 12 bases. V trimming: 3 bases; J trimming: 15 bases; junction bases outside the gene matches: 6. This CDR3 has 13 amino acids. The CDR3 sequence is CASSFASGGVGYF. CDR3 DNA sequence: TGTGCCAGCAGTTTCGCTAGCGGGGGGGTAGGGTACTTC.